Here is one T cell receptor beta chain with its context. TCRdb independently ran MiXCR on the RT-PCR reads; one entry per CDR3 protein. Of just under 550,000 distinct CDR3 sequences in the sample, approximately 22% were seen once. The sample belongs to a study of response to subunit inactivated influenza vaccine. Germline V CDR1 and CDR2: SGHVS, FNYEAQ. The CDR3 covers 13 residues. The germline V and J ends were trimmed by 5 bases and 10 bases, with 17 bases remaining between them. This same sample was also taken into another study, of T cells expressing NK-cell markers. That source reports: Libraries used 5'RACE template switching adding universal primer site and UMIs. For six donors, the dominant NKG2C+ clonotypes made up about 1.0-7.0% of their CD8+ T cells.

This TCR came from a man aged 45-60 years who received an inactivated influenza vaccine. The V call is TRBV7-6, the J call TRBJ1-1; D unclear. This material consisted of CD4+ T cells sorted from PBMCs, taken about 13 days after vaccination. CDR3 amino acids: CASSAREARSAFF. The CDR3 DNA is TGTGCCAGCAGCGCCCGGGAAGCCCGGTCAGCTTTCTTT.